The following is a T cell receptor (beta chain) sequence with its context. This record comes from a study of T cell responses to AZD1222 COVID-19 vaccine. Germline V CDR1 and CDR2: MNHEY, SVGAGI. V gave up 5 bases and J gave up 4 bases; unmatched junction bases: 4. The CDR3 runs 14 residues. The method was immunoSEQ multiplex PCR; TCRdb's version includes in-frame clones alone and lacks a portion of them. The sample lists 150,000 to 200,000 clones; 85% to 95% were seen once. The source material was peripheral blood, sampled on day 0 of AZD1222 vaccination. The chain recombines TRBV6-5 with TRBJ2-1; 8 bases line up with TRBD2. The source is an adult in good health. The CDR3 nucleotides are TGTGCCAGCAGTACCCCGGGGGGGTACAATGAGCAGTTCTTC. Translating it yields CASSTPGGYNEQFF.